Each of the 18 T cell receptor beta chains below was sequenced from the same sample in a study of T cell responses to AZD1222 COVID-19 vaccine. Profiled with immunoSEQ multiplex PCR; TCRdb holds only in-frame clones, not every one. The table shows about 130,000 clones, with 70% to 90% occurring only once. Sequenced here: peripheral blood, sampled on day 0 of AZD1222 vaccination. The receptor source for this set is an adult in good health.

The chain combines TRBV6-1 with TRBJ1-2; D perhaps matches TRBD1 (5 bases). V shed 2 bases and J shed 4 bases, with 14 bases lying between them. This CDR3 has 15 residues. CDR1 is MNHNS and CDR2 is SASEGT in the germline V gene. The chain's CDR3 is CASSEISLGGYGYTF. The CDR3 DNA reads TGTGCCAGCAGTGAAATTTCCCTTGGGGGCTATGGCTACACCTTC.

V usage is TRBV5-6 and J usage is TRBJ1-1; 8 nucleotides line up with TRBD1. Germline V gene data show CDR1 as SGHDT and CDR2 as YYEEEE. V lost 0 bases and J lost 3; bases outside the gene matches: 4. This CDR3 is 15 amino acids long. The CDR3 region is CASSLEQGGHTEAFF. CDR3 DNA: TGTGCCAGCAGCTTGGAACAGGGGGGACACACTGAAGCTTTCTTT.

The CDR3 region is CASRPRGGPTDTQYF. Here the CDR3 DNA reads TGTGCCAGCAGACCCAGGGGGGGCCCCACAGATACGCAGTATTTT. The chain uses TRBV28 and TRBJ2-3; D may be TRBD1 or TRBD2 (7 bases each). Per germline, CDR1 MDHEN and CDR2 SYDVKM. Trimming removed 6 bases at V and 2 bases at J, with 15 bases between. The CDR3 has 15 amino acids.

Turning to this clone: The same CDR3 can be traced to other DNA sequences in this sample. The rearrangement links TRBV2 to TRBJ2-7, with 8 bases that match TRBD1. Germline-derived CDR1 and CDR2 are SNHLY and FYNNEI. CDR3 length: 12 residues. Losses at the gene ends were 6 bases for V and 4 bases for J; bases not matched to a gene: 2. As DNA, the CDR3 is TGTGCCAGCAGGGACAGGGCTTACGAGCAGTACTTC. Translating it yields CASRDRAYEQYF.

The rearrangement links TRBV10-1 to TRBJ2-7, with 9 bases lining up with TRBD1. J was trimmed by 1 base and V by 5 bases; bases with no gene match: 6. CDR1 and CDR2 (germline): WNHNN, SYGVQD (reference sequence). The CDR3 length is 15 residues. The CDR3 nucleotides read TGCGCCAGCAGTCCGGGACAGGGTCCGTCCTACGAGCAGTACTTC. Its translation: CASSPGQGPSYEQYF.

The sample holds a few counts of this clone. This chain connects TRBV5-4 to TRBJ2-7; TRBD1 matches 12 bases. The germline V gene has CDR1 SGHNT and CDR2 YYREEE (reference sequence). CDR3 length: 14 amino acids. The junction had 6 bases not matched to a gene; V was cut back by 4 bases and J by 7 bases. The CDR3 coding sequence is TGTGCCAGCAGCCCGGGACAGGGGGCTCGGGAGCAGTACTTC. Protein: CASSPGQGAREQYF.

The V and J genes are TRBV19 and TRBJ1-6; D gene unclear. Germline V CDR1 and CDR2: LNHDA, SQIVND (reference sequence). V lost 6 bases and J 0 bases, leaving 12 bases between the germline ends. The CDR3 is made up of 16 amino acids. The CDR3 DNA follows: TGTGCCAGTAGCACACCGGGAGGCTCCTATAATTCACCCCTCCACTTT. Amino acid sequence: CASSTPGGSYNSPLHF.

This clone occurred a few times. The genes are TRBV9 and TRBJ2-5; 9 bases are shared with TRBD2. This CDR3 is built from 17 residues. CDR1 SGDLS and CDR2 YYNGEE come from the germline V gene. The CDR3 region is CPRRVRRGGPLQETQYF. CDR3 sequence (DNA): TGTCCCCGCCGCGTACGGCGGGGGGGTCCCTTACAAGAGACCCAGTACTTC.

This clone was recorded only once. The gene calls are TRBV10-3 and TRBJ2-7; 8 bases align to TRBD2. The V gene end was trimmed by 6 bases and the J gene end by 1 base; junction bases not matched to a gene: 11. The CDR3 is 16 amino acids. Germline loops: CDR1 ENHRY, CDR2 SYGVKD. The CDR3 DNA sequence: TGTGCCATCAGCCGCACCAGCGGGGGTAGATCCTACGAGCAGTACTTC. Translating gives CAISRTSGGRSYEQYF.

CDR3 DNA: TGTGCCAGCTCACTCTCAATGCCGACAAGCATGAACACTGAAGCTTTCTTT. It is translated as CASSLSMPTSMNTEAFF. The chain joins TRBV18 to TRBJ1-1; D is unresolved. CDR1 and CDR2 from the germline V gene are KGHSH and LQKENI. There are 17 residues in the CDR3. The germline V and J ends were trimmed by 4 bases and 0 bases, with 18 bases remaining between them.

The rearrangement uses TRBV30 and TRBJ1-1; D unresolved. Germline CDR1 reads GTSNPN; CDR2 reads SVGIG (reference sequence). Trimming cost V 5 bases and J 0 bases, with 7 bases left between them. This CDR3 has 12 residues. The CDR3 DNA is TGTGCCTGGTCTTTGATGAACACTGAAGCTTTCTTT. The encoded protein is CAWSLMNTEAFF.

This clone was observed a few times. The chain uses TRBV6-2 or TRBV6-3 and TRBJ1-6; D call uncertain. Trimming removed 5 bases from V and 10 bases from J, with 18 bases in between. The CDR3 totals 15 residues. The germline V gene encodes CDR1 MNHEY and CDR2 SVGEGT. DNA for the CDR3: TGTGCCAGCAGTGATCGCCGGGCTGCGGAGTCACCCCTCCACTTT. It is translated as CASSDRRAAESPLHF.

The J gene is TRBJ1-1, the V gene TRBV7-9, with D hard to call. Trimming removed 0 bases from V and 10 bases from J, with 6 bases in between. The CDR3 totals 11 residues. Per germline, CDR1 SEHNR and CDR2 FQNEAQ (reference sequence). CDR3 DNA: TGTGCCAGCAGCTTAGCGGTGGGAGCTTTCTTT. It is translated as CASSLAVGAFF. The full variable domain, rest sourced from reference TRBV7-9 and TRBJ1-1, is DTGVSQNPRHKITKRGQNVTFRCDPISEHNRLYWYRQTLGQGPEFLTYFQNEAQLEKSRLLSDRFSAERPKGSFSTLEIQRTEQGDSAMYLCASSLAVGAFFGQGTRLTVV.

CDR3 nucleotides: TGTGCCAGCAGCTCGGATACAGGGGGCCGCTCCACTGAAGCTTTCTTT. This codes for CASSSDTGGRSTEAFF. The V and J genes are TRBV5-6 and TRBJ1-1, with TRBD1 identical over 9 bases. The CDR3 runs to 16 residues. Trimming at V came to 3 bases and at J to 4 bases, leaving 10 bases not matched to a gene. Germline values: CDR1 SGHDT, CDR2 YYEEEE.

This chain uses TRBV4-3 with TRBJ2-1, with TRBD2 as a possible D gene (5 bases). Germline loops: CDR1 LGHNA, CDR2 YSLEER. Trimming took 3 bases from V and 0 from J, leaving 9 bases between them. The CDR3 loop spans 15 amino acids. CDR3 nucleotides: TGCGCCAGCAGCCAGAGCGGAAGCTCCTACAATGAGCAGTTCTTC. Translating gives CASSQSGSSYNEQFF.

The chain is built from TRBV7-2 and TRBJ1-5; D remains unclear. V lost 6 bases, J lost 2 bases, and 8 bases lay in between. The CDR3 loop spans 13 amino acids. CDR1 and CDR2 (germline): SGHTA, FQGNSA. Here the CDR3 reads CASSFLGNQPQHF. Written as DNA, the CDR3 is TGTGCCAGCAGTTTTCTCGGCAATCAGCCCCAGCATTTT. Supplemented by reference TRBV7-2 and TRBJ1-5, the full variable domain reads GAGVSQSPSNKVTEKGKDVELRCDPISGHTALYWYRQSLGQGLEFLIYFQGNSAPDKSGLPSDRFSAERTGGSVSTLTIQRTQQEDSAVYLCASSFLGNQPQHFGDGTRLSIL.

A few counts support this clone. The chain recombines TRBV9 with TRBJ2-2; TRBD1 is a possible D gene (5 bases). The CDR3 contains 16 residues. CDR1 is SGDLS and CDR2 is YYNGEE in the germline V gene. V shed 1 base and J shed 4 bases, with 14 bases lying between them. DNA of the CDR3: TGTGCCAGCAGCGTAATATGGACACCAATCACCGGGGAGCTGTTTTTT. It specifies CASSVIWTPITGELFF.

This chain uses TRBV6-5 with TRBJ1-4, with 7 nucleotides matching TRBD1. The V gene end was trimmed by 1 base and the J gene end by 2 bases; junction bases not matched to a gene: 4. Germline-derived CDR1 and CDR2 are MNHEY and SVGAGI. The CDR3 has 16 amino acids. CDR3 amino acids: CASSYWNRGTNEKLFF. The CDR3 DNA reads TGTGCCAGCAGTTACTGGAACAGGGGCACTAATGAAAAACTGTTTTTT.